These 20 T cell receptor beta chains were all obtained from the same sample, sequenced in a study of shared clonotypes between healthy human individuals. Measured with immunoSEQ multiplex PCR; TCRdb has only the in-frame clones, and not every one. Seen here are approximately 2.3 million clones, 90% to 95% observed once, and the top ten hold 0.39%. Sequenced sample: naive CD4+ T cells from PBMCs. Subset specified: CD45RA+ positively selected. The receptors here all came from a man younger than 35 in good health. Some clones in this sample may be carry-over from other donors' samples.

The chain carries TRBV18 and TRBJ2-5; 7 bases fit TRBD1. Trimming at V came to 1 base and at J to 7 bases, leaving 6 bases not matched to a gene. Germline lookup yields CDR1 KGHSH and CDR2 LQKENI. The CDR3 loop spans 14 amino acids. CDR3 bases: TGTGCCAGCTCACCACTGACAGGGTCGGGGACCCAGTACTTC. Protein: CASSPLTGSGTQYF.

This chain connects TRBV10-3 to TRBJ2-3; 9 bases align to TRBD2. The CDR3 sequence is 15 residues long. J was trimmed by 5 bases and V by 0 bases; bases with no gene match: 3. The germline V gene encodes CDR1 ENHRY and CDR2 SYGVKD. CDR3 nucleotide sequence: TGTGCCATCAGTGAGTCGACGACTAGCGGAGATACGCAGTATTTT. The encoded protein is CAISESTTSGDTQYF.

The rearrangement uses TRBV4-3 and TRBJ2-6, with 10 bases aligning to TRBD1. The length of the CDR3 is 19 residues. Per germline, CDR1 LGHNA and CDR2 YSLEER. V lost 0 bases, J lost 2 bases, and 7 bases stayed unmatched. The CDR3 DNA is TGCGCCAGCAGCCAAGATAGGGGACAGGGGTTAGCTGGGGCCAACGTCCTGACTTTC. Translated, it gives CASSQDRGQGLAGANVLTF.

The genes are TRBV5-8 and TRBJ1-4; D unclear. This CDR3 spans 16 amino acids. Germline CDR1 SGHTS, CDR2 YDEGEE. Trimming left V 3 bases short and J 5 bases short, with 17 bases between. CDR3 amino acids: CASSSGSGRLNEKLFF. CDR3 bases: TGTGCCAGCAGCTCCGGCTCTGGACGGTTGAATGAAAAACTGTTTTTT.

Remarks on this clone: The same CDR3 is also encoded by other DNA sequences in this sample. This rearrangement joins TRBV7-3 to TRBJ2-2; D gene ambiguous. Germline V lookup: CDR1 SGHTA, CDR2 FQGTGA. The CDR3 sequence is 14 residues long. The V gene lost 0 bases and the J gene lost 3 bases, with 5 bases spanning the gap. CDR3 sequence: CASSLTRDTGELFF. CDR3 nucleotides: TGTGCCAGCAGCTTAACTAGAGACACCGGGGAGCTGTTTTTT.

This clone showed up just once. This chain joins TRBV11-2 and TRBJ2-7; D ambiguous. The CDR3 loop spans 12 amino acids. Deletions cut 0 bases from V and 7 bases from J, with 7 bases between. The germline gives CDR1 SGHAT, CDR2 FQNNGV. For the CDR3, the DNA is TGTGCCAGCAGCTTAGAGGCTTGGGAGCAGTACTTC. Translated: CASSLEAWEQYF.

V usage is TRBV28 and J usage is TRBJ1-3; 8 bases are shared with TRBD1. Germline CDR1 is MDHEN and CDR2 is SYDVKM. After removal of 4 bases from V and 1 base from J, the junction contained 12 bases not matched to a gene. CDR3 length equals 18 residues. DNA of the CDR3: TGTGCCAGCAGTTATGGGGCAGGGGGCGAGTTTTCTGGAAACACCATATATTTT. Protein sequence: CASSYGAGGEFSGNTIYF.

This clone was seen only a few times. The chain carries TRBV20-1 and TRBJ1-1; D is perhaps TRBD1 (5 bases). This CDR3 has 11 residues. Germline V gives CDR1 DFQATT, CDR2 SNEGSKA (reference sequence). CDR3 region: CRGARNTEAFF. CDR3 in DNA: TGCAGAGGGGCCCGGAACACTGAAGCTTTCTTT.

This chain links TRBV10-1 with TRBJ2-3, with no clear D. The ends were cut back, 3 bases at V and 3 bases at J, with 10 bases in the middle. This CDR3 has 14 amino acids. CDR1 and CDR2 (germline): WNHNN, SYGVQD (reference sequence). CDR3 loop: CASSESPQTDTQYF. In nucleotides, the CDR3 is TGCGCCAGCAGTGAAAGTCCCCAGACAGATACGCAGTATTTT.

The V and J genes are TRBV6-6 and TRBJ1-2; D unresolved. The V and J ends lost 6 bases and 7 bases respectively, with 21 bases between them. The CDR3 has 15 amino acids. Looked up from germline, CDR1 is MNHNY and CDR2 is SVGAGI (reference sequence). Here the CDR3 DNA reads TGTGCCAGCAGCCTCTCTCCTGTCCGATTCAGTGGCTACACCTTC. Its translation: CASSLSPVRFSGYTF.

The J gene is TRBJ2-7, the V gene TRBV4-1; no firm D call. The CDR3 runs 14 residues. Germline V gene data show CDR1 as MGHRA and CDR2 as YSYEKL. The V and J ends lost 4 bases and 0 bases respectively, with 10 bases between them. For the CDR3, the DNA is TGCGCCAGCAGCCCCTCGGGTAGCTCCTACGAGCAGTACTTC. It translates to CASSPSGSSYEQYF.

The chain is built from TRBV2 and TRBJ1-1; D uncertain. Germline lookup yields CDR1 SNHLY and CDR2 FYNNEI. V lost 4 bases and J lost 3, with 15 bases in between. The CDR3 is 15 amino acids. CDR3 coding DNA: TGTGCCAGCAGTGCCTATTTGGGTGTTGACACTGAAGCTTTCTTT. This translates into CASSAYLGVDTEAFF.

The chain carries TRBV5-1 and TRBJ2-1, with 11 bases lining up with TRBD2. Germline values: CDR1 SGHRS, CDR2 YFSETQ. This CDR3 comprises 16 residues. J was trimmed by 8 bases and V by 4 bases; bases with no gene match: 11. The CDR3 coding sequence is TGCGCCAGCAGCCCCCCCTTAGCGGGAGGGAGGGATGAGCAGTTCTTC. Translated: CASSPPLAGGRDEQFF.

The table lists this clone with a count of one. The chain employs TRBV27 and TRBJ1-2; 8 bases map to TRBD1. The V segment lost 1 base and the J segment 4 bases; nucleotides outside the gene matches: 8. CDR1 and CDR2 (germline): MNHEY, SMNVEV (reference sequence). CDR3 length: 16 residues. CDR3 sequence (DNA): TGTGCCAGCAGTTTATTGCCAGGGGGCTCTGCCTATGGCTACACCTTC. It codes for CASSLLPGGSAYGYTF.

This chain uses TRBV11-2 with TRBJ1-5; D gene uncertain. Germline loops: CDR1 SGHAT, CDR2 FQNNGV. This CDR3 is 15 amino acids long. V was clipped by 5 bases and J by 0 bases, with 11 bases between them. The CDR3 sequence is CASSPRVLSNQPQHF. The DNA for the CDR3 is TGTGCCAGCAGCCCTAGGGTACTTAGCAATCAGCCCCAGCATTTT.

The chain combines TRBV4-3 with TRBJ2-1, with TRBD1 as a possible D gene (5 bases). There are 12 residues in the CDR3. Germline V lookup: CDR1 LGHNA, CDR2 YSLEER. V was pared by 0 bases and J by 12 bases, with 9 bases between. CDR3 amino acids: CASSQDADRQFF. The CDR3 DNA is TGCGCCAGCAGCCAAGACGCAGACAGGCAGTTCTTC.

The rearrangement uses TRBV9 and TRBJ1-2; D is undetermined. Trimming removed 3 bases at V and 0 bases at J, with 9 bases between. CDR3 length: 14 amino acids. CDR1 and CDR2 (germline): SGDLS, YYNGEE. The chain's CDR3 is CASSAGRSNYGYTF. In DNA form, the CDR3 reads TGTGCCAGCAGCGCGGGGAGATCTAACTATGGCTACACCTTC.

This chain connects TRBV7-8 to TRBJ2-5; D might be TRBD1 (6 bases). Germline V gene sequence: CDR1 SGHVS, CDR2 FQNEAQ. Between the trimmed V and J ends, which lost 3 bases and 2 bases, there was a span of 10 bases. CDR3 length: 14 residues. The CDR3 DNA is TGTGCCAGCAGCTTGGACAGAGTACAAGAGACCCAGTACTTC. It yields the protein CASSLDRVQETQYF.

The rearrangement joins TRBV21-1 to TRBJ2-2; no DNA check was done on the table's D call, TRBD1. TRBV21-1 is tagged as a pseudogene. The CDR3 extends over 21 amino acids. CDR3 coding DNA: TGTGCCAGCAGAATTCTCCTTGGACAGGGGGCGACCAAGGAACCCACCGGGGAGCTGTTTTTT. Protein: CASRILLGQGATKEPTGELFF.

This clone was detected only a few times. The rearrangement uses TRBV19 and TRBJ1-5; 9 bases fit TRBD1. Germline loops: CDR1 LNHDA, CDR2 SQIVND (reference sequence). Trimming removed 4 bases from V and 8 bases from J; junction bases left unmatched: 3. CDR3 size: 13 residues. CDR3 residues: CASSRDRDKPQHF. Here the CDR3 DNA reads TGTGCCAGTAGTAGGGACAGGGATAAGCCCCAGCATTTT. The full variable domain, rest sourced from reference TRBV19 and TRBJ1-5, is DGGITQSPKYLFRKEGQNVTLSCEQNLNHDAMYWYRQDPGQGLRLIYYSQIVNDFQKGDIAEGYSVSREKKESFPLTVTSAQKNPTAFYLCASSRDRDKPQHFGDGTRLSIL.